This T cell receptor beta chain was documented in a study of cytomegalovirus exposure and HLA in healthy donors. The CDR3 is made up of 15 amino acids. V dropped 4 bases and J dropped 6; count of bases not matched to a gene: 9. Per the germline V gene, CDR1 is SGDLS and CDR2 is YYNGEE. Primers included in the PCR were 60 Vbeta and 13 Jbeta primers. Only in-frame clones appear in the TCRdb table, and some are missing; sequencing was by immunoSEQ multiplex PCR. The table includes more than 85,000 clones, approximately 86% detected once. The receptor was derived from a man aged 35-49 years in good health and CMV-seronegative. The sequencing input was PBMCs. V and J are TRBV9 and TRBJ1-1, with 10 bases lining up with TRBD1. CDR3 coding DNA: TGTGCCAGCAGCACAGAGGGACAGGGGTTCTCTGAAGCTTTCTTT. Amino acid sequence: CASSTEGQGFSEAFF.